This record looks at one TCR beta chain sequence and its context. Its antigen is unknown. V dropped 0 bases and J dropped 0 bases, with 13 bases sitting between them. The germline CDR1 and CDR2 sequences are LGHNA and YSLEER. The CDR3 runs 17 residues. Autoimmune disease history or systemic immunosuppression meant exclusion. TCRdb's table, derived via immunoSEQ multiplex PCR, lists solely in-frame clones and lacks some. The sample holds approximately 40,000 clones, about 90% seen once. This record belongs to a study of OX40 agonist ivuxolimab in advanced cancers. The wider study: Ivuxolimab was administered intravenously to patients at 0.01 to 10 mg/kg every 2 weeks. Among those enrolled, mean age was 60 years (range about 23 to 85) and 82.7% were male. The study, taken as a whole, reports: Patients who responded partially at 0.1-3.0 mg/kg showed clonal expansion ranking among the lowest.

Sequences were derived from CD4+ or CD8+ T cells sorted from blood, sampled in a trial of the OX40 agonist ivuxolimab. This sequence was found in an adult with an advanced solid tumor such as melanoma, head and neck, liver or kidney cancer. The gene calls are TRBV4-3 and TRBJ2-3; weak D call: TRBD2 (6 bases). The CDR3 DNA is TGCGCCAGCAGCCAAGATGTCGCGGGATTAAGCACAGATACGCAGTATTTT. Translation: CASSQDVAGLSTDTQYF.